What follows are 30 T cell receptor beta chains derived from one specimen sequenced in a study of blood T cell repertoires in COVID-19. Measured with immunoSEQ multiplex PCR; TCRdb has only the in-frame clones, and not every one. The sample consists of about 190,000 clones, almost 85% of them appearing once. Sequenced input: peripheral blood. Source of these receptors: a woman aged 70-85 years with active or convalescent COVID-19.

The CDR3 loop is CASSRGTSTDTQYF. The DNA of the CDR3 is TGTGCCAGCAGCAGGGGGACGAGCACAGATACGCAGTATTTT. The rearrangement joins TRBV6-2 or TRBV6-3 to TRBJ2-3; 7 bases fit TRBD1. Trimming removed 6 bases from V and 0 bases from J; junction bases left unmatched: 3. Germline assignment: CDR1 MNHEY and CDR2 SVGEGT. The CDR3 extends over 14 amino acids.

The CDR3 here is CASSSQGLPGTGAYF. CDR3 nucleotide sequence: TGTGCCAGCAGCTCACAAGGCCTCCCCGGGACAGGGGCCTACTTC. This chain links TRBV14 with TRBJ2-5; 10 bases align to TRBD1. Germline V gene data show CDR1 as SGHDN and CDR2 as FVKESK. The CDR3 runs to 15 residues. J gave up 14 bases and V 5 bases, and 17 bases lay outside the gene matches.

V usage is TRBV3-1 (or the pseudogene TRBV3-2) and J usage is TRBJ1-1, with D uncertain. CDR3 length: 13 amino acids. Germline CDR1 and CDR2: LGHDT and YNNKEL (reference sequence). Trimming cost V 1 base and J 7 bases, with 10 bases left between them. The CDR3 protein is CASSQGGFVEAFF. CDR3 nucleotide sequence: TGTGCCAGCAGCCAAGGAGGGTTTGTTGAAGCTTTCTTT.

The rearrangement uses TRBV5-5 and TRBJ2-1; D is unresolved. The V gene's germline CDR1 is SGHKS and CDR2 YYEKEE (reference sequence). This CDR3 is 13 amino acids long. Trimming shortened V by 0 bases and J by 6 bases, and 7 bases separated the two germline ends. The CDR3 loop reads CASSLAPPNEQFF. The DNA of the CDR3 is TGTGCCAGCAGCTTGGCTCCTCCCAATGAGCAGTTCTTC.

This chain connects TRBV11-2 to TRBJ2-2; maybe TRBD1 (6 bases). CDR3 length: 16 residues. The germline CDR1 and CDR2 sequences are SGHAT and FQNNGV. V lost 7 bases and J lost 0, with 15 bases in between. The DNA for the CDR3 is TGTGCCAGCACTTTGGGGCCAGGGGCGAACACCGGGGAGCTGTTTTTT. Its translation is CASTLGPGANTGELFF.

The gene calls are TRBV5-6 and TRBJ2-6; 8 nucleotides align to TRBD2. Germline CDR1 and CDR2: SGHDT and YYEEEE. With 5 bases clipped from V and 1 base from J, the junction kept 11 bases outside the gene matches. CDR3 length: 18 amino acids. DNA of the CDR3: TGTGCCAGCAGTTACCCCCCGGGACTAGGATCTGGGGCCAACGTCCTGACTTTC. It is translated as CASSYPPGLGSGANVLTF.

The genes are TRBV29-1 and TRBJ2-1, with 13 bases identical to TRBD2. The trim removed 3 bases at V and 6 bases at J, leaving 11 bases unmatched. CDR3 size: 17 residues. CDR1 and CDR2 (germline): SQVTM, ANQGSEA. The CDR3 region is CSVDGTSGNWPRNEQFF. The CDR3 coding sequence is TGCAGCGTTGACGGGACTAGCGGGAACTGGCCTCGCAATGAGCAGTTCTTC.

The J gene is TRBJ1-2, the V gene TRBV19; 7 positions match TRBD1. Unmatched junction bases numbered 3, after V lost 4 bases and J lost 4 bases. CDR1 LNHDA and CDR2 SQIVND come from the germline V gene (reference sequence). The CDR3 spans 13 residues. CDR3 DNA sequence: TGTGCCAGTAGTACGGGACAGCGCTATGGCTACACCTTC. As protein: CASSTGQRYGYTF.

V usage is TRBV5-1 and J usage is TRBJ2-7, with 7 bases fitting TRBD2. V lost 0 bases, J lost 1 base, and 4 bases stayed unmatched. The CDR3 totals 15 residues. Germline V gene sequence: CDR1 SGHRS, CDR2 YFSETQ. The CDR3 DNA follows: TGCGCCAGCAGCTTGGAGGGAGGGGTGTCCTACGAGCAGTACTTC. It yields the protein CASSLEGGVSYEQYF.

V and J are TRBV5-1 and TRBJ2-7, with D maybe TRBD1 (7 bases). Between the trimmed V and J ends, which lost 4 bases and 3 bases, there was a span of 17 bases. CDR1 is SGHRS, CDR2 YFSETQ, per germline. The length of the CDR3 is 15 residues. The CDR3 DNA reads TGCGCCAGCAGCGGAGGGACAGCCACAGACTACGAGCAGTACTTC. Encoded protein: CASSGGTATDYEQYF.

In nucleotides, the CDR3 is TGCAGCGCCCTCACAGGGGACCTGGGGGCGATCACAGATACGCAGTATTTT. It is translated as CSALTGDLGAITDTQYF. The chain recombines TRBV29-1 with TRBJ2-3; 7 bases line up with TRBD1. The J segment lost 2 bases and the V segment lost 7 bases, leaving 18 bases of the junction unmatched. The germline V gene encodes CDR1 SQVTM and CDR2 ANQGSEA. This CDR3 is 17 amino acids long.

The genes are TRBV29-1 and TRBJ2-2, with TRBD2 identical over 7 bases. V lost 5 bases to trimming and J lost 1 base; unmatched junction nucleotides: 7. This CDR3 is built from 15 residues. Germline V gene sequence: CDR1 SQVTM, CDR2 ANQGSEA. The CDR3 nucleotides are TGCAGCGTTTGGCTCGCTAGCGGGAACACCGGGGAGCTGTTTTTT. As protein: CSVWLASGNTGELFF.

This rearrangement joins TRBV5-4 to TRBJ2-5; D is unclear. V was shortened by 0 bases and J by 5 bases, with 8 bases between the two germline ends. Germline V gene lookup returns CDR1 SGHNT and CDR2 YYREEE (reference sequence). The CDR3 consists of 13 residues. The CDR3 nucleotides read TGTGCCAGCAGCTTGGCCAGTCTGGAGACCCAGTACTTC. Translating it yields CASSLASLETQYF.

The CDR3 is CASSYDHRGNEQFF. The DNA of the CDR3 is TGTGCCAGCAGTTACGATCACAGGGGGAATGAGCAGTTCTTC. The chain has TRBV6-5 and TRBJ2-1; 8 nucleotides match TRBD1. The V gene end was trimmed by 2 bases and the J gene end by 7 bases; junction bases not matched to a gene: 4. The germline gives CDR1 MNHEY, CDR2 SVGAGI. This CDR3 is built from 14 residues.

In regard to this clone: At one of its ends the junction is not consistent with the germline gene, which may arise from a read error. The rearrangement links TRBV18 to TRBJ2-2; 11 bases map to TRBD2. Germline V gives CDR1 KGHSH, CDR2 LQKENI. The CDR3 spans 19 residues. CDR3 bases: TGTGCCAGTTCACGCGGACTAGCGGGTTTTAACGCGAACACCGGGGAGCTGTTTTTT. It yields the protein CASSRGLAGFNANTGELFF.

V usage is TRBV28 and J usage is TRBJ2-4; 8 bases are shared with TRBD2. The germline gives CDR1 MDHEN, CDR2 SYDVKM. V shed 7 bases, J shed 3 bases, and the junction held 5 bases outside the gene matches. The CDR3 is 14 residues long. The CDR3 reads CASINRGGKNIQYF. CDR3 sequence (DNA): TGTGCCAGCATTAATCGGGGGGGCAAAAACATTCAGTACTTC.

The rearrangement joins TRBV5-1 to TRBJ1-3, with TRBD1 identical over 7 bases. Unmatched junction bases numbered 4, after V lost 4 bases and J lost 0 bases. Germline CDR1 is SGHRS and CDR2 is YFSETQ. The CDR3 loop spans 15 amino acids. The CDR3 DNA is TGCGCCAGCAGCCGAGGGGACAGCTCTGGAAACACCATATATTTT. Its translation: CASSRGDSSGNTIYF.

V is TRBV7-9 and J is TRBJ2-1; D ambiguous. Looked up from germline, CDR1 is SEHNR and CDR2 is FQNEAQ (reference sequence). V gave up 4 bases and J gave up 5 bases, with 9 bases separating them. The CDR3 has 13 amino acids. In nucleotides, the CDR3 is TGTGCCAGCAGCTCCTCCCGGGACAATGAGCAGTTCTTC. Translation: CASSSSRDNEQFF.

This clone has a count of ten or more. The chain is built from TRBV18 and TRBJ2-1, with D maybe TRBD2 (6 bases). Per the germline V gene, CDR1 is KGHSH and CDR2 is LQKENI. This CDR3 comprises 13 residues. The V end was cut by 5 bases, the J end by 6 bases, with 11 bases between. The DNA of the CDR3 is TGTGCCAGCTCAGAAGGGACTCTCAATGAGCAGTTCTTC. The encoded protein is CASSEGTLNEQFF.

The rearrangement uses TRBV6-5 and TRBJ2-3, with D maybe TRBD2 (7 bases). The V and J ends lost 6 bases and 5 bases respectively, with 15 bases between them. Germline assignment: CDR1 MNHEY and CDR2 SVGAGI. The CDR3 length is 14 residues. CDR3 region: CASRTRGQLDTQYF. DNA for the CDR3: TGTGCCAGCAGGACGCGGGGGCAGTTAGATACGCAGTATTTT.

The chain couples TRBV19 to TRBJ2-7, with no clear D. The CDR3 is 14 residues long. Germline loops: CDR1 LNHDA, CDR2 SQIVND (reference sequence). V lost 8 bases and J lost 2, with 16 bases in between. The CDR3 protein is CASSPRYATYEQYF. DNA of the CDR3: TGTGCCAGTTCCCCGCGATACGCAACCTACGAGCAGTACTTC.

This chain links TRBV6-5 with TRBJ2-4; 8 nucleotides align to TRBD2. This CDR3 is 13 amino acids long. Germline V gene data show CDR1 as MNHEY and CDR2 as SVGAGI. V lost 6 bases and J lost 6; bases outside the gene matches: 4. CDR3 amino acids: CASRSLAVNIQYF. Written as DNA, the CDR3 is TGTGCCAGCAGATCACTAGCGGTAAACATTCAGTACTTC.

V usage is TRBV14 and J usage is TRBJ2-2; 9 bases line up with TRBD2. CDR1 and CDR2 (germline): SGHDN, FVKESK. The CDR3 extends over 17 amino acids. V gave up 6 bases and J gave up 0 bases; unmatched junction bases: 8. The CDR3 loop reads CASRGVAGETNTGELFF. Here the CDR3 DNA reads TGTGCCAGCAGAGGCGTAGCGGGAGAGACGAACACCGGGGAGCTGTTTTTT.

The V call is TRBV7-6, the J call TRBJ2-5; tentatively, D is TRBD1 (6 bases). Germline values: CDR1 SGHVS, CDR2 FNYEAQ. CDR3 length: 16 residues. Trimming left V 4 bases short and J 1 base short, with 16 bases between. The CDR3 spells CASSSKNRASQETQYF. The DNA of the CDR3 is TGTGCCAGCAGCTCCAAGAACAGGGCCTCCCAAGAGACCCAGTACTTC.

For the CDR3, the DNA is TGTGCCAGCAGCTTCCGACAGGGGGCGAGCACAACTAATGAAAAACTGTTTTTT. Translated, it gives CASSFRQGASTTNEKLFF. This rearrangement joins TRBV7-9 to TRBJ1-4; 10 positions match TRBD1. CDR1 is SEHNR and CDR2 is FQNEAQ in the germline V gene (reference sequence). This CDR3 comprises 18 residues. Losses at the gene ends were 3 bases for V and 0 bases for J; bases not matched to a gene: 7.

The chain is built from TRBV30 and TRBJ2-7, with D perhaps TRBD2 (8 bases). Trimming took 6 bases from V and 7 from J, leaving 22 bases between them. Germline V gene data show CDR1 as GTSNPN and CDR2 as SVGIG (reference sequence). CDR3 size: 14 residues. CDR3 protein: CACGSVTGTREQYF. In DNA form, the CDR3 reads TGTGCCTGTGGATCCGTGACAGGGACTAGGGAGCAGTACTTC.

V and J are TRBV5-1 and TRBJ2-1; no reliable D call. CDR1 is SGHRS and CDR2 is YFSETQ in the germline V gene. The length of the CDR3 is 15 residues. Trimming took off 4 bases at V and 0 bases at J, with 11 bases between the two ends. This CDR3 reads CASSRSTSSYNEQFF. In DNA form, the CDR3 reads TGCGCCAGCAGCCGATCAACGAGCTCCTACAATGAGCAGTTCTTC.

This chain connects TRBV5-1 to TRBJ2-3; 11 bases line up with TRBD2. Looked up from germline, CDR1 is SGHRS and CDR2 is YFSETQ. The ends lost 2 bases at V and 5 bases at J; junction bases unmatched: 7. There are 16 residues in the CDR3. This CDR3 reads CASSFTSGSRGDTQYF. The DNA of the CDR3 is TGCGCCAGCAGCTTCACTAGCGGGAGTCGGGGAGATACGCAGTATTTT.

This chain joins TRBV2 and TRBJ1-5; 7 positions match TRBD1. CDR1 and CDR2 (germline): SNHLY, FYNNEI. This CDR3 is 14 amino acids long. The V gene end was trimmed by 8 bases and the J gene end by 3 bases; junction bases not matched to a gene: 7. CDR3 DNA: TGTGCCAGCGGCCGGGACAGTCTCAATCAGCCCCAGCATTTT. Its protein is CASGRDSLNQPQHF.

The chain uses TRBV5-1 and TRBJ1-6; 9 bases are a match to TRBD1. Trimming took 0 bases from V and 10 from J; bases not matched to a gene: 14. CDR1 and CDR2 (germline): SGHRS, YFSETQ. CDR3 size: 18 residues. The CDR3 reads CASSLVSGTGSGMSPLHF. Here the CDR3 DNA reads TGCGCCAGCAGCTTGGTGTCCGGGACAGGGAGTGGAATGTCACCCCTCCACTTT.